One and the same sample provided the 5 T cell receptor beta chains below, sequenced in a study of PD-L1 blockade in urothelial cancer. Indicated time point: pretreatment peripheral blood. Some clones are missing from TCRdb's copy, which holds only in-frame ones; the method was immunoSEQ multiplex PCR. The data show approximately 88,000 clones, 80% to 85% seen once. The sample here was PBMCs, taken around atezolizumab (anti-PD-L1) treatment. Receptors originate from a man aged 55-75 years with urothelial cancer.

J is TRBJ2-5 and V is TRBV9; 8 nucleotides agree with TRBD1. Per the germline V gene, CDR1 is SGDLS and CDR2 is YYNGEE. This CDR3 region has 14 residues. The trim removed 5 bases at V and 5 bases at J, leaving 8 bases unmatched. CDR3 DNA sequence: TGTGCCAGCAGTGATGGGACAGGAGGGGAGACCCAGTACTTC. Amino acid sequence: CASSDGTGGETQYF.

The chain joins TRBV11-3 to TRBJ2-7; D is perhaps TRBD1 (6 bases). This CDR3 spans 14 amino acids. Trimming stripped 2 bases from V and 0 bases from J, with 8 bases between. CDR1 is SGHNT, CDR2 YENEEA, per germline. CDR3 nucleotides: TGTGCCAGCAGCTTAAGGGACAACTCCTACGAGCAGTACTTC. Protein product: CASSLRDNSYEQYF. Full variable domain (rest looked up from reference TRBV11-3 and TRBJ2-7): EAGVVQSPRYKIIEKKQPVAFWCNPISGHNTLYWYLQNLGQGPELLIRYENEEAVDDSQLPKDRFSAERLKGVDSTLKIQPAELGDSAVYLCASSLRDNSYEQYFGPGTRLTVT.

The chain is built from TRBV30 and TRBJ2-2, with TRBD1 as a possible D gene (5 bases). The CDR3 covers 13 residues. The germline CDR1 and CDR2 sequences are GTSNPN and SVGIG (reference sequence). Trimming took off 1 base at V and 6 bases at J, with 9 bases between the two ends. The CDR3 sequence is CAWSAQGPGELFF. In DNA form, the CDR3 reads TGTGCCTGGAGTGCCCAGGGCCCCGGGGAGCTGTTTTTT.

The DNA of the CDR3 is TGTGCCAGCTCGACCGGGACAGGGGAGAACACTGAAGCTTTCTTT. This translates into CASSTGTGENTEAFF. The rearrangement joins TRBV18 to TRBJ1-1, with TRBD1 identical over 10 bases. V shed 6 bases and J 1 base; nucleotides not matched to a gene: 5. The CDR3 contains 15 residues. From germline, CDR1 is KGHSH and CDR2 LQKENI.

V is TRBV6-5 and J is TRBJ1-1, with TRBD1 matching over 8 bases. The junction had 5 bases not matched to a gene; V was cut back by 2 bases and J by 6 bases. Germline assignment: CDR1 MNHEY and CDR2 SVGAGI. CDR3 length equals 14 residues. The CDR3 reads CASSYVRGQAEAFF. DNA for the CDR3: TGTGCCAGCAGTTACGTGAGGGGACAGGCTGAAGCTTTCTTT.